This T cell receptor beta chain came from a study of control samples from healthy donors and cancer patients. The CDR3 totals 20 residues. CDR1 is MGHRA, CDR2 YSYEKL, per germline. The V and J ends lost 4 bases and 1 base respectively, with 26 bases between them. TCRdb's copy holds only in-frame clones and misses some; the assay was immunoSEQ multiplex PCR. The sample has some 71,000 clones, roughly 91% seen once. The sequence was collected from a man between 60 and 75 years old with lung cancer. The chain couples TRBV4-1 to TRBJ2-1; D could derive from TRBD1 or TRBD2 (5 bases each). The sequencing input was PBMCs. CDR3 protein: CASSRRSGTLGLASYNEQFF. In nucleotides, the CDR3 is TGCGCCAGCAGCCGAAGATCCGGGACCCTGGGGTTGGCGTCCTACAATGAGCAGTTCTTC.